This entry lists 24 T cell receptor beta chains sequenced from one sample in a study of blood T cells in healthy people across ages. With a J-beta primer mix and a sample-barcoded 5' primer, a second PCR ran 7 to 11 cycles. TCRdb re-derived calls from the 5' RACE reads in MiXCR, one entry per CDR3 protein. The sample carries under 1 million distinct CDR3 sequences, under 45% recorded once. The specimen was blood. These TCRs come from a man aged 60 to 69 in good health.

This clonotype was seen a handful of times. The chain links TRBV9 to TRBJ2-3, with unresolved D. This CDR3 region has 14 residues. V was cut by 2 bases and J by 4 bases, with 11 bases left in between. Germline CDR1 reads SGDLS; CDR2 reads YYNGEE. In DNA form, the CDR3 reads TGTGCCAGCAGCGTCACACCTCTCGCAGATACGCAGTATTTT. Encoded protein: CASSVTPLADTQYF.

The chain couples TRBV5-1 to TRBJ2-1, with TRBD2 matching 8 bases. V lost 0 bases, J lost 6 bases, and 8 bases stayed unmatched. Germline loops: CDR1 SGHRS, CDR2 YFSETQ. The CDR3 is 16 amino acids. CDR3 in DNA: TGCGCCAGCAGCTTGGGTCGGAACGGGGGGGTCAATGAGCAGTTCTTC. Amino acid sequence: CASSLGRNGGVNEQFF.

The V gene is TRBV6-5, the J gene TRBJ2-7; tentative D call: TRBD1 (5 bases). The CDR3 loop spans 15 amino acids. Trimming shortened V by 0 bases and J by 2 bases, and 11 bases separated the two germline ends. CDR1 and CDR2 from the germline V gene are MNHEY and SVGAGI. The CDR3 loop reads CASSYSAGQTYEQYF. The DNA for the CDR3 is TGTGCCAGCAGTTACTCGGCAGGACAAACCTACGAGCAGTACTTC.

The rearrangement joins TRBV20-1 to TRBJ1-1; TRBD1 agrees at 10 bases. CDR3 length: 15 residues. Losses at the gene ends were 2 bases for V and 7 bases for J; bases not matched to a gene: 10. The germline CDR1 and CDR2 sequences are DFQATT and SNEGSKA (reference sequence). CDR3 amino acids: CSARQPGQGSGEAFF. The CDR3, as DNA: TGCAGTGCTAGACAACCGGGACAGGGGTCTGGTGAAGCTTTCTTT.

The gene calls are TRBV6-6 and TRBJ2-4; TRBD2 matches 7 bases. From germline, CDR1 is MNHNY and CDR2 SVGAGI (reference sequence). The CDR3 length is 15 residues. J gave up 1 base and V 0 bases, and 0 bases lay outside the gene matches. The CDR3 reads CASSYSGGAKNIQYF. The CDR3 DNA is TGTGCCAGCAGTTACTCGGGGGGGGCCAAAAACATTCAGTACTTC.

Many counts were recorded for this clonotype. V and J are TRBV4-1 and TRBJ1-2, with TRBD1 matching 9 bases. Trimming removed 4 bases from V and 4 bases from J; junction bases left unmatched: 10. The germline CDR1 and CDR2 sequences are MGHRA and YSYEKL. This CDR3 has 16 amino acids. CDR3 protein: CASSLEQGASLYGYTF. The DNA of the CDR3 is TGCGCCAGCAGCCTCGAACAGGGGGCATCACTCTATGGCTACACCTTC.

This clonotype was picked up many times. The gene calls are TRBV29-1 and TRBJ2-7; D might be TRBD2 (5 bases). Germline V gene lookup returns CDR1 SQVTM and CDR2 ANQGSEA. Trimming removed 7 bases from V and 7 bases from J, with 17 bases in between. There are 12 residues in the CDR3. The CDR3 bases are TGCAGCGCTCGGACCATCGAGGGAGAGCAGTACTTC. Translating it yields CSARTIEGEQYF.

With regard to this clonotype: Just one base apart from a much larger clone, this may be a read error. The CDR3 DNA is TGTGCCAGCAGCCTCACTAGCGGGGGCCCGTACATCTCCTACAATGAGCAGTACTTC. Protein sequence: CASSLTSGGPYISYNEQYF. This chain connects TRBV11-2 to TRBJ2-1; TRBD2 agrees at 11 bases. The DNA end is more similar to TRBJ2-7, so the J call may be wrong. Germline V gives CDR1 SGHAT, CDR2 FQNNGV. The CDR3 consists of 19 residues.

This clonotype was recorded a few times. This rearrangement joins TRBV7-9 to TRBJ2-7; D gene unclear. The length of the CDR3 is 16 residues. Trimming took 5 bases from V and 3 from J, leaving 20 bases between them. Germline CDR1 is SEHNR and CDR2 is FQNEAQ (reference sequence). This CDR3 reads CASSPQASETIYEQYF. The CDR3 bases are TGTGCCAGCAGCCCCCAGGCGTCGGAGACCATCTACGAGCAGTACTTC.

The chain combines TRBV15 with TRBJ1-1; 9 bases match TRBD1. The V and J ends lost 6 bases and 4 bases, in that order; junction bases with no gene match: 6. Germline CDR1 reads LNHNV; CDR2 reads YYDKDF (reference sequence). The CDR3 has 14 residues. The DNA of the CDR3 is TGTGCCACCAGTCCCGGGACAGGGTTCACTGAAGCTTTCTTT. Translating it yields CATSPGTGFTEAFF.

The chain combines TRBV4-1 with TRBJ2-4; D ambiguous. Judging by the DNA end, TRBJ2-7 fits better; the J call may be wrong. The CDR3 extends over 13 amino acids. The germline V gene has CDR1 MGHRA and CDR2 YSYEKL. CDR3 amino acids: CASSQEENYEQYF. CDR3 sequence (DNA): TGCGCCAGCAGCCAAGAAGAAAACTACGAGCAGTACTTC.

V usage is TRBV20-1 and J usage is TRBJ2-7, with 12 nucleotides matching TRBD2. V lost 3 bases and J lost 3; bases outside the gene matches: 15. CDR3 length equals 18 residues. The germline CDR1 and CDR2 sequences are DFQATT and SNEGSKA (reference sequence). CDR3 coding DNA: TGCAGTGCTAGGGTGACGTTGGGACTAGCGGGCTATATCTACGAGCAGTACTTC. This sequence encodes CSARVTLGLAGYIYEQYF.

This clonotype has more than one count but fewer than ten. The chain joins TRBV2 to TRBJ2-3; 7 nucleotides match TRBD1. The ends lost 2 bases at V and 3 bases at J; junction bases unmatched: 2. The CDR3 loop spans 14 amino acids. Germline V gives CDR1 SNHLY, CDR2 FYNNEI. The CDR3 is CASSERGLTDTQYF. In DNA, the CDR3 is TGTGCCAGCAGTGAAAGGGGGCTGACAGATACGCAGTATTTT.

The chain uses TRBV3-1 and TRBJ1-1, with TRBD1 as a possible D gene (6 bases). The CDR3 is 14 amino acids. The V gene's germline CDR1 is LGHDT and CDR2 YNNKEL (reference sequence). V gave up 2 bases and J gave up 10 bases, with 17 bases separating them. CDR3 DNA: TGTGCCAGCAGCCAATCCGGACAGTGGGTCGCAGCTTTCTTT. Amino acid sequence: CASSQSGQWVAAFF.

The genes are TRBV5-1 and TRBJ2-7; 7 bases are shared with TRBD2. V was pared by 0 bases and J by 1 base, with 4 bases of the junction left unmatched. The CDR3 consists of 15 residues. Looked up from germline, CDR1 is SGHRS and CDR2 is YFSETQ. CDR3 DNA: TGCGCCAGCAGCTTGGGATGGGAGGGGTCCTACGAGCAGTACTTC. Its protein is CASSLGWEGSYEQYF.

The gene calls are TRBV4-1 and TRBJ1-6; D gene unclear. CDR1 is MGHRA and CDR2 is YSYEKL in the germline V gene. CDR3 length equals 15 residues. V dropped 1 base and J dropped 5 bases, with 9 bases sitting between them. CDR3 bases: TGCGCCAGCAGCCAAGTCCGGACCAATAATTCACCCCTCCACTTT. Its protein product is CASSQVRTNNSPLHF.

This clonotype was seen more than once but under ten times. The CDR3 nucleotides are TGCGCCAGCAGCCAAGCACGGCAGGGGGCCGCCAATGAGCAGTTCTTC. It encodes CASSQARQGAANEQFF. The chain recombines TRBV4-3 with TRBJ2-1, with 8 bases lining up with TRBD1. CDR3 size: 16 residues. CDR1 LGHNA and CDR2 YSLEER come from the germline V gene. V was pared by 1 base and J by 6 bases, with 8 bases of the junction left unmatched.

This clonotype was seen only a few times. The chain employs TRBV7-2 and TRBJ1-1; D gene unclear. Looked up from germline, CDR1 is SGHTA and CDR2 is FQGNSA. The CDR3 extends over 15 amino acids. Deletions cut 1 base from V and 0 bases from J, with 9 bases between. CDR3 region: CASSLVWQMNTEAFF. The DNA of the CDR3 is TGTGCCAGCAGCTTAGTATGGCAGATGAACACTGAAGCTTTCTTT.

The chain joins TRBV12-3 or TRBV12-4 to TRBJ2-1, with D uncertain. V was trimmed by 6 bases and J by 8 bases, leaving 14 bases between them. CDR3 length: 13 residues. CDR3 in amino acids: CASSHGPRDEQFF. CDR3 DNA sequence: TGTGCCAGCAGCCACGGGCCGCGAGATGAGCAGTTCTTC.

The chain is built from TRBV4-3 and TRBJ2-5; D uncertain. V was clipped by 0 bases and J by 5 bases, with 13 bases between them. The CDR3 covers 15 residues. The germline V gene encodes CDR1 LGHNA and CDR2 YSLEER. Here the CDR3 reads CASSQEGAGAETQYF. Here the CDR3 DNA reads TGCGCCAGCAGCCAAGAGGGCGCTGGTGCGGAGACCCAGTACTTC.

The chain carries TRBV28 and TRBJ2-3; 9 nucleotides match TRBD2. The V and J ends lost 5 bases and 0 bases, in that order; junction bases with no gene match: 12. Germline assignment: CDR1 MDHEN and CDR2 SYDVKM. The CDR3 is 18 amino acids. CDR3 residues: CASSTLSGGLTSTDTQYF. For the CDR3, the DNA is TGTGCCAGCAGTACTCTGAGCGGGGGGCTAACTAGCACAGATACGCAGTATTTT.

The chain is built from TRBV6-1 and TRBJ1-6; no clear D. Germline CDR1 MNHNS, CDR2 SASEGT. The CDR3 is made up of 12 amino acids. V lost 4 bases and J 9 bases, leaving 7 bases between the germline ends. The CDR3: CASSVYSSPLHF. The CDR3, as DNA: TGTGCCAGCAGTGTTTACAGTTCACCCCTCCACTTT.

The chain joins TRBV9 to TRBJ2-1; 12 nucleotides match TRBD2. Trimming cost V 1 base and J 6 bases; bases outside gene matches: 5. Germline V CDR1 and CDR2: SGDLS, YYNGEE. This CDR3 contains 16 residues. CDR3 residues: CASSVLGLAGINEQFF. CDR3 coding DNA: TGTGCCAGCAGCGTATTGGGACTAGCGGGCATCAATGAGCAGTTCTTC.

The CDR3 loop reads CSPLMNEQYF. CDR3 sequence (DNA): TGCAGTCCCTTAATGAATGAGCAGTACTTC. This chain uses TRBV20-1 with TRBJ2-1, with D unresolved. The J call may be incorrect, as the DNA end agrees better with TRBJ2-7. The CDR3 extends over 10 amino acids. Germline V gene data show CDR1 as DFQATT and CDR2 as SNEGSKA (reference sequence).